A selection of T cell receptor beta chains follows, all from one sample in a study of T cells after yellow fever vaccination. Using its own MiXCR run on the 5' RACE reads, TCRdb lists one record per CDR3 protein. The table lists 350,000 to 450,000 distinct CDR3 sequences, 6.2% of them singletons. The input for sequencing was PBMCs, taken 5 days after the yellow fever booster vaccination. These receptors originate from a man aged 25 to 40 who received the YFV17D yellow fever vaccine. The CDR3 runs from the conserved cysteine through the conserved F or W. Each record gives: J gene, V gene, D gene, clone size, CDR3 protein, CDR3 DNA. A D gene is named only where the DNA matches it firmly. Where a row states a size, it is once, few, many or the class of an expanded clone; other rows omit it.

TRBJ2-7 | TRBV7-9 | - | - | CASSQSGAGIFYEQYF | TGTGCCAGCAGCCAGTCAGGAGCAGGGATATTTTACGAGCAGTACTTC
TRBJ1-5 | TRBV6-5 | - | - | CASSYAFLRWDQPQHF | TGTGCCAGCAGTTACGCGTTCCTCCGGTGGGATCAGCCCCAGCATTTT
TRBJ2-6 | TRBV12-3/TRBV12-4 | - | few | CASTRVGANVLTF | TGTGCCAGCACGAGGGTAGGGGCCAACGTCCTGACTTTC
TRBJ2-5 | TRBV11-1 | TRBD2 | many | CASSLTGLAGHGYQETQYF | TGTGCCAGCAGCTTAACCGGACTAGCGGGACATGGCTACCAAGAGACCCAGTACTTC
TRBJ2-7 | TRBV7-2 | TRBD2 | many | CASSLSGSYEQYF | TGCGCCAGCAGTCTTAGCGGGAGTTACGAGCAGTACTTC
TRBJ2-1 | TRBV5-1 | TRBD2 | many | CASSLGTSEYNEQFF | TGCGCCAGCAGCTTGGGGACTAGTGAGTACAATGAGCAGTTCTTC
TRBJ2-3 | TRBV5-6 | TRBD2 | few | CASSFRAGTSGPDTQYF | TGTGCCAGCAGCTTCCGGGCCGGGACTAGCGGGCCAGATACGCAGTATTTT
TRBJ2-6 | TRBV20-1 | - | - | CSARDLGRGNSGANVLTF | TGCAGTGCTAGAGATTTGGGTAGGGGGAACTCTGGGGCCAACGTCCTGACTTTC
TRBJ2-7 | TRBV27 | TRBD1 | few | CASSYDYPQTGDGEQYF | TGTGCCAGCAGTTACGATTACCCTCAGACAGGGGACGGCGAGCAGTACTTC
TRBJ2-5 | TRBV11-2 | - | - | CASSPGVRGETQYF | TGTGCCAGCAGCCCCGGGGTTAGGGGAGAGACCCAGTACTTC
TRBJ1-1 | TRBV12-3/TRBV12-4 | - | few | CASKSRPNTEAFF | TGTGCCAGCAAGTCCAGGCCGAACACTGAAGCTTTCTTT
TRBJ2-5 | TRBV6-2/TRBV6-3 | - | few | CASSYRVADSAQYF | TGTGCCAGCAGTTACAGGGTAGCGGACTCGGCCCAGTACTTC
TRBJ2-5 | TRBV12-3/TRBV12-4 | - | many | CASSLGAGGRETQYF | TGTGCCAGCAGTTTAGGTGCAGGGGGGAGGGAGACCCAGTACTTC
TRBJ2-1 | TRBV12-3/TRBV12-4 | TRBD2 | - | CASSYQAGGTPTYNEQFF | TGTGCCAGCAGTTACCAAGCGGGAGGTACTCCCACCTACAATGAGCAGTTCTTC
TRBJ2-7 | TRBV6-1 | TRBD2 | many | CASSESPGGGSYEQYF | TGTGCCAGCAGTGAAAGTCCGGGAGGTGGGTCCTACGAGCAGTACTTC
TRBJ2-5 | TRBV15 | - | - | CATSIRLQETQYF | TGTGCCACCAGCATCCGCCTACAAGAGACCCAGTACTTC
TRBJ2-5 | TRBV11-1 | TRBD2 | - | CASSFHRLAGGRRETQYF | TGTGCCAGCAGTTTCCACCGACTAGCGGGAGGACGGAGAGAGACCCAGTACTTC
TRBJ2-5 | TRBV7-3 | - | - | CASSLGTSRQTQYF | TGTGCCAGCAGCCTAGGAACTAGTCGACAGACCCAGTACTTC
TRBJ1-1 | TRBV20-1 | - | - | CSARDVQGHSEAFF | TGCAGTGCTAGAGATGTGCAGGGTCATTCTGAAGCTTTCTTT
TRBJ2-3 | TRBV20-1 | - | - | CSAIRHRVGTDTQYF | TGCAGTGCAATCCGACACCGGGTGGGCACAGATACGCAGTATTTT
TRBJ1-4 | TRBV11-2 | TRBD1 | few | CASSSTTGAEKLFF | TGTGCCAGCAGCTCCACGACAGGGGCTGAAAAACTGTTTTTT
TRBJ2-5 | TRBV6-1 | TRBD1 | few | CASLFRGGAETQYF | TGTGCCAGCCTATTTAGAGGGGGCGCAGAGACCCAGTACTTC
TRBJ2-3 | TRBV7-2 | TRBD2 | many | CASSLLAALGDTQYF | TGTGCCAGCAGCTTACTAGCGGCCCTTGGGGATACGCAGTATTTT
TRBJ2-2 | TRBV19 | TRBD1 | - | CASRPDRAPTGELFF | TGTGCCAGTAGGCCCGACAGGGCGCCCACCGGGGAGCTGTTTTTT